Below are 30 T cell receptor beta chains sequenced from a single sample in a study of patients and donors after allogeneic stem cell transplantation. TCRdb passed the RT-PCR reads through MiXCR, listing each CDR3 protein once. The sample yields a few hundred thousand distinct CDR3 sequences, 12% to 15% seen once. Material: blood, either unsorted or a sorted T cell fraction (not recorded which). The source is a human donor who was either an allogeneic HSCT recipient or a stem cell or donor lymphocyte infusion donor (not recorded which). It is not recorded whose cells these are; they may come from a transplant donor.

This clonotype was seen a few times. V and J are TRBV12-5 and TRBJ2-7; TRBD2 matches 14 bases. V was pared by 0 bases and J by 2 bases, with 12 bases of the junction left unmatched. The germline V gene encodes CDR1 LGHNT and CDR2 FRNRAP. The CDR3 has 20 residues. CDR3 in DNA: TGTGCTAGTGGTTTGGTACGATCAGGGACTAGCGGGAGAAATCCCTACGAGCAGTACTTC. Its translation is CASGLVRSGTSGRNPYEQYF.

This clonotype was seen a few times. The chain combines TRBV11-3 with TRBJ2-1; D perhaps matches TRBD2 (6 bases). Germline V gene sequence: CDR1 SGHNT, CDR2 YENEEA. The CDR3 extends over 14 amino acids. Trimming shortened V by 1 base and J by 8 bases, and 12 bases separated the two germline ends. The CDR3 nucleotides read TGTGCCAGCAGCTTAGGCGGGGTGGTTGATGAGCAGTTCTTC. Its protein product is CASSLGGVVDEQFF.

The genes are TRBV3-1 and TRBJ2-1; no clear D gene. From germline, CDR1 is LGHDT and CDR2 YNNKEL (reference sequence). The V gene lost 0 bases and the J gene lost 4 bases, with 10 bases spanning the gap. The CDR3 extends over 15 amino acids. CDR3 protein: CASSQDRTPYNEQFF. The CDR3, as DNA: TGTGCCAGCAGCCAAGATCGAACACCGTACAATGAGCAGTTCTTC.

The chain uses TRBV20-1 and TRBJ2-1, with 10 bases aligning to TRBD2. From germline, CDR1 is DFQATT and CDR2 SNEGSKA (reference sequence). The CDR3 totals 13 residues. After removal of 7 bases from V and 4 bases from J, the junction contained 4 bases not matched to a gene. The CDR3 bases are TGCAGTGTCCCAGCGGGAGGGTACAATGAGCAGTTCTTC. As protein: CSVPAGGYNEQFF.

This chain's CDR3 is CASTPEGGNTEAFF. The CDR3 DNA reads TGTGCCAGTACACCTGAAGGGGGAAACACTGAAGCTTTCTTT. This chain joins TRBV19 and TRBJ1-1; D perhaps matches TRBD1 (6 bases). V was trimmed by 7 bases and J by 2 bases, leaving 14 bases between them. The germline CDR1 and CDR2 sequences are LNHDA and SQIVND (reference sequence). The CDR3 consists of 14 residues. Complete variable domain (other parts from reference TRBV19 and TRBJ1-1): DGGITQSPKYLFRKEGQNVTLSCEQNLNHDAMYWYRQDPGQGLRLIYYSQIVNDFQKGDIAEGYSVSREKKESFPLTVTSAQKNPTAFYLCASTPEGGNTEAFFGQGTRLTVV.

The chain has TRBV4-2 and TRBJ1-4; D is uncertain. Germline V gene sequence: CDR1 LGHNA, CDR2 YNFKEQ. The V end was cut by 1 base, the J end by 1 base, with 7 bases between. The CDR3 contains 15 residues. Here the CDR3 DNA reads TGTGCCAGCAGCCAAGTTTGGGGAACTAATGAAAAACTGTTTTTT. This encodes CASSQVWGTNEKLFF.

V and J are TRBV28 and TRBJ2-4; D perhaps matches TRBD2 (5 bases). Germline lookup yields CDR1 MDHEN and CDR2 SYDVKM. The germline V and J ends were trimmed by 8 bases and 0 bases, with 17 bases remaining between them. The CDR3 extends over 16 amino acids. CDR3 protein: CASAPGSGEAKNIQYF. The DNA for the CDR3 is TGTGCCAGCGCTCCAGGTTCCGGGGAAGCCAAAAACATTCAGTACTTC.

This clonotype appeared a few times. This rearrangement joins TRBV6-2 or TRBV6-3 to TRBJ2-5, with 10 nucleotides matching TRBD1. Germline values: CDR1 MNHEY, CDR2 SVGEGT. This CDR3 comprises 15 residues. Trimming took 1 base from V and 4 from J; bases not matched to a gene: 3. The CDR3 is CASSYWDRGRETQYF. The CDR3 DNA sequence: TGTGCCAGCAGTTACTGGGACAGGGGTAGAGAGACCCAGTACTTC.

This clonotype has only a few counts. This chain joins TRBV5-1 and TRBJ2-3; D gene ambiguous. Germline assignment: CDR1 SGHRS and CDR2 YFSETQ. This CDR3 has 19 residues. V lost 0 bases and J lost 6, with 26 bases in between. The CDR3 loop reads CASSLGSSTGSHLRDTQYF. CDR3 in DNA: TGCGCCAGCAGCTTGGGATCCAGTACCGGGTCCCACCTAAGGGATACGCAGTATTTT.

This clonotype was detected a few times. The chain couples TRBV7-8 to TRBJ2-1, with no clear D. This CDR3 spans 13 amino acids. Germline V gene sequence: CDR1 SGHVS, CDR2 FQNEAQ. Trimming pared 5 bases from V and 9 bases from J, leaving 14 bases between. For the CDR3, the DNA is TGTGCCAGCAGCCCCGAACGTGTCAGTGAGCAGTTCTTC. Its protein product is CASSPERVSEQFF. Full variable domain (outside the CDR3, taken from reference TRBV7-8 and TRBJ2-1): GAGVSQSPRYKVAKRGQDVALRCDPISGHVSLFWYQQALGQGPEFLTYFQNEAQLDKSGLPSDRFFAERPEGSVSTLKIQRTQQEDSAVYLCASSPERVSEQFFGPGTRLTVL.

This clonotype was recorded many times. This chain joins TRBV19 and TRBJ2-2; D call uncertain. Trimming shortened V by 3 bases and J by 7 bases, and 6 bases separated the two germline ends. This CDR3 is 12 amino acids long. Germline CDR1 reads LNHDA; CDR2 reads SQIVND (reference sequence). The CDR3 protein is CASSIDRGELFF. The CDR3 DNA reads TGTGCCAGTAGTATCGATCGCGGGGAGCTGTTTTTT.

This clonotype was counted many times. Germline is not matched at one junction end, which may reflect a read error. The chain couples TRBV14 to TRBJ2-5; D gene ambiguous. This CDR3 is 11 amino acids long. The germline V gene encodes CDR1 SGHDN and CDR2 FVKESK. CDR3 DNA sequence: TGCGCCAGCAGCCAGGCAGAGACCCAGTACTTC. Translated, it gives CASSQAETQYF.

This sequence joins TRBV5-6 and TRBJ1-1; D is ambiguous. Looked up from germline, CDR1 is SGHDT and CDR2 is YYEEEE. Between the trimmed V and J ends, which lost 0 bases and 5 bases, there was a span of 8 bases. The length of the CDR3 is 13 residues. CDR3 nucleotide sequence: TGTGCCAGCAGCTTGGGCTTAAGTACTGAAGCTTTCTTT. It encodes CASSLGLSTEAFF.

This clonotype was counted a few times. The chain is built from TRBV5-6 and TRBJ1-6, with a weak D call TRBD1 (5 bases). Trimming took 0 bases from V and 2 from J, leaving 12 bases between them. Germline loops: CDR1 SGHDT, CDR2 YYEEEE. CDR3 size: 17 residues. DNA for the CDR3: TGTGCCAGCAGCTTGGGGAGGGGCGGTCCCTATAATTCACCCCTCCACTTT. Amino acids: CASSLGRGGPYNSPLHF.

The sample holds a few counts of this clonotype. The chain has TRBV24-1 and TRBJ2-1; 7 bases are a match to TRBD2. The junction had 11 bases not matched to a gene; V was cut back by 7 bases and J by 6 bases. From germline, CDR1 is KGHDR and CDR2 SFDVKD. This CDR3 is 15 amino acids long. CDR3 amino acids: CATSALGLSGNEQFF. The CDR3 DNA is TGTGCCACCAGCGCCCTGGGACTATCTGGCAATGAGCAGTTCTTC.

This clonotype was counted at least ten times. The J gene is TRBJ1-1, the V gene TRBV5-1; a possible D gene is TRBD1 (6 bases). CDR3 length: 13 residues. Trimming took 2 bases from V and 3 from J, leaving 8 bases between them. CDR1 and CDR2 from the germline V gene are SGHRS and YFSETQ. The CDR3 here is CASSFTGYTEAFF. As DNA, the CDR3 is TGCGCCAGCAGCTTCACAGGGTACACTGAAGCTTTCTTT.

This clonotype has a count of ten or more. The CDR3 loop is CATSDLGLADADTQYF. For the CDR3, the DNA is TGTGCCACCAGTGATTTGGGACTAGCGGACGCAGATACGCAGTATTTT. V and J are TRBV24-1 and TRBJ2-3, with TRBD2 matching over 10 bases. The CDR3 has 16 amino acids. Germline CDR1 and CDR2: KGHDR and SFDVKD. Unmatched junction bases numbered 3, after V lost 0 bases and J lost 4 bases.

This clonotype was seen only a few times. This chain connects TRBV30 to TRBJ1-1, with 9 bases aligning to TRBD1. CDR1 is GTSNPN and CDR2 is SVGIG in the germline V gene (reference sequence). The length of the CDR3 is 15 residues. Trimming removed 3 bases from V and 8 bases from J; junction bases left unmatched: 13. Here the CDR3 reads CAWRGIRDRDPEAFF. As DNA, the CDR3 is TGTGCCTGGAGGGGAATCCGGGACAGGGATCCCGAAGCTTTCTTT.

This clonotype was detected only a few times. This chain joins TRBV15 and TRBJ1-5, with D possibly matching TRBD1 (6 bases). The CDR3 length is 16 residues. Trimming removed 5 bases from V and 5 bases from J, with 19 bases in between. Germline values: CDR1 LNHNV, CDR2 YYDKDF (reference sequence). The CDR3 nucleotides read TGTGCCACCAGCGAAGACGTATTAGGACAGCATCAGCCCCAGCATTTT. Translation: CATSEDVLGQHQPQHF.

The chain links TRBV18 to TRBJ1-1, with 9 bases lining up with TRBD1. The CDR3 spans 15 residues. J lost 5 bases, V lost 5 bases, and 9 bases had no gene match. Germline V gene lookup returns CDR1 KGHSH and CDR2 LQKENI. The CDR3 sequence is CASSARTGENTEAFF. In DNA, the CDR3 is TGTGCCAGCTCAGCTAGGACAGGGGAAAATACTGAAGCTTTCTTT.

V gene TRBV9 combines with J gene TRBJ2-7; D is possibly TRBD2 (6 bases). CDR1 SGDLS and CDR2 YYNGEE come from the germline V gene. Trimming pared 2 bases from V and 5 bases from J, leaving 14 bases between. CDR3 length: 14 amino acids. The CDR3 region is CASSVSGPGHEQYF. The CDR3 DNA sequence: TGTGCCAGCAGCGTTAGCGGTCCGGGTCACGAGCAGTACTTC.

This clonotype has only a few counts. J is TRBJ2-6 and V is TRBV2; D perhaps matches TRBD1 (5 bases). Germline values: CDR1 SNHLY, CDR2 FYNNEI. V was shortened by 3 bases and J by 0 bases, with 12 bases between the two germline ends. The CDR3 sequence is 17 residues long. Written as DNA, the CDR3 is TGTGCCAGCAGTGAGTACAGACAGAGCTCTGGGGCCAACGTCCTGACTTTC. It codes for CASSEYRQSSGANVLTF.

This chain joins TRBV19 and TRBJ2-3, with 7 positions matching TRBD1. The germline CDR1 and CDR2 sequences are LNHDA and SQIVND (reference sequence). V lost 8 bases and J lost 4; bases outside the gene matches: 12. This CDR3 region has 15 residues. CDR3 loop: CASRQTGMGPDTQYF. The CDR3 bases are TGTGCCAGTCGCCAGACAGGGATGGGGCCAGATACGCAGTATTTT. Complete variable domain (other parts from reference TRBV19 and TRBJ2-3): DGGITQSPKYLFRKEGQNVTLSCEQNLNHDAMYWYRQDPGQGLRLIYYSQIVNDFQKGDIAEGYSVSREKKESFPLTVTSAQKNPTAFYLCASRQTGMGPDTQYFGPGTRLTVL.

This clonotype was seen only a few times. This rearrangement joins TRBV5-1 to TRBJ2-5; D call uncertain. CDR3 length: 14 residues. Per germline, CDR1 SGHRS and CDR2 YFSETQ. Trimming left V 0 bases short and J 0 bases short, with 6 bases between. The CDR3 DNA reads TGCGCCAGCAGCTTGGCGGACCACCAAGAGACCCAGTACTTC. As protein: CASSLADHQETQYF.

The chain links TRBV12-3 or TRBV12-4 to TRBJ1-6; D uncertain. V was pared by 8 bases and J by 10 bases, with 12 bases between. The CDR3 totals 12 residues. CDR3 protein: CASGVSYSPLHF. The CDR3 DNA sequence: TGTGCCAGCGGGGTATCCTACTCACCCCTCCACTTT.

This clonotype was seen only a few times. V and J are TRBV3-1 and TRBJ2-1; 12 bases are a match to TRBD2. Per germline, CDR1 LGHDT and CDR2 YNNKEL (reference sequence). V shed 3 bases and J 7 bases; nucleotides not matched to a gene: 7. The CDR3 length is 16 residues. CDR3 in DNA: TGTGCCAGCAGCCAGGTACTAGCGGGGGGAACGAATGAGCAGTTCTTC. Translated: CASSQVLAGGTNEQFF.

This clonotype was detected ten times or more. The chain carries TRBV6-5 and TRBJ2-2, with D tentatively TRBD1 or TRBD2 (5 bases each). The CDR3 covers 11 residues. Germline V lookup: CDR1 MNHEY, CDR2 SVGAGI. The ends were cut back, 6 bases at V and 9 bases at J, with 8 bases in the middle. The DNA of the CDR3 is TGTGCCAGCAGCCCGGGGCGGGAGCTGTTTTTT. It encodes CASSPGRELFF.

This chain joins TRBV4-1 and TRBJ2-7, with TRBD2 matching over 9 bases. Germline CDR1 MGHRA, CDR2 YSYEKL. The CDR3 is 15 residues long. The V and J ends lost 1 base and 2 bases, in that order; junction bases with no gene match: 3. CDR3 protein: CASSQGLAETYEQYF. The CDR3 DNA reads as TGCGCCAGCAGCCAAGGACTAGCGGAAACCTACGAGCAGTACTTC.

This rearrangement joins TRBV3-1 to TRBJ1-2; TRBD1 agrees at 9 bases. J gave up 6 bases and V 6 bases, and 2 bases lay outside the gene matches. This CDR3 is built from 12 residues. Germline V CDR1 and CDR2: LGHDT, YNNKEL (reference sequence). CDR3 nucleotides: TGTGCCAGCAGGGGACAGGGTGATGGCTACACCTTC. Amino acids: CASRGQGDGYTF.

This clonotype was picked up a small number of times. The chain couples TRBV12-3 or TRBV12-4 to TRBJ1-2; the D is unclear. V gave up 6 bases and J gave up 3 bases, with 11 bases separating them. This CDR3 has 13 residues. CDR3 protein: CASSPEQHYGYTF. In DNA, the CDR3 is TGTGCCAGCAGCCCGGAACAGCACTATGGCTACACCTTC.